This T cell receptor beta chain came from a study of spatial heterogeneity in lung cancer. Overall study: Samples came from 72 TRACERx patients with untreated early-stage lung cancer. Researchers sequenced follow-up PBMC samples if they had them, and these came a median of around two years after resection.

Every TCR cDNA molecule carried a tag that served as a unique molecular identifier. One entry per CDR3 protein results from TCRdb running MiXCR on the 5' RACE reads. The sample includes fewer than 25,000 distinct CDR3 sequences, around 10% of them seen just once. V was pared by 11 bases and J by 3 bases, with 23 bases between. CDR1 is LNHDA, CDR2 SQIVND, per germline (reference sequence). The CDR3 is 15 amino acids. The time point denotes: blood at routine non-recurrence follow-up after resection. Whole RNA, which was extracted from tumor, nontumor lung tissue or frozen PBMC, was sequenced without any cell sorting.

Source: PBMCs, taken at follow-up. The source is a male donor with early-stage non-small cell lung cancer. The chain links TRBV19 to TRBJ2-7; D uncertain. CDR3 amino acids: CASQARALANYEQYF. The DNA for the CDR3 is TGTGCCTCCCAAGCCCGGGCCCTCGCCAACTACGAGCAGTACTTC.